This T cell receptor beta chain stems from a study of technical replicates of blood from a handful of donors. Libraries were prepared by immunoSEQ multiplex PCR; TCRdb keeps only in-frame clonotypes and omits some of them. The sample holds tens of thousands of clones, over 90% seen once. This CDR3 is built from 18 residues. V lost 5 bases and J 9 bases, leaving 29 bases between the germline ends. The germline gives CDR1 MGHRA, CDR2 YSYEKL. This receptor was obtained from a human donor in good health. This chain links TRBV4-1 with TRBJ2-1; perhaps TRBD1 as D (6 bases). Sequencing used T cells isolated from PBMCs. CDR3: CASSAGSRGPHTHSEQFF. CDR3 nucleotides: TGCGCCAGCAGCGCTGGGTCCAGGGGACCACACACACACAGTGAGCAGTTCTTC.